The clone carrying this T cell receptor (beta chain) was seen a handful of times. Data came from immunoSEQ multiplex PCR; TCRdb stores just in-frame clones and leaves some out. The sample lists roughly 200,000 clones, roughly four fifths occurring once. The data originate from a study of blood T cell repertoires in COVID-19. Across the whole study: Collection of acute and convalescent COVID-19 samples took place in the United States, Italy and Spain.

Everyone who took part was about 18 to 89 years old, and they came from 20 to 25 US areas. Trimming took 0 bases from V and 5 from J; bases not matched to a gene: 4. Germline V gene sequence: CDR1 SGHRS, CDR2 YFSETQ. The CDR3 covers 14 residues. Sample: PBMCs or T cells enriched from blood (not recorded which). This TCR was recovered from a man aged 35 to 55 who had recovered from COVID-19. This chain connects TRBV5-1 to TRBJ1-1; 7 bases align to TRBD1. The CDR3 reads CASSLGQGRTEAFF. The DNA of the CDR3 is TGCGCCAGCAGCTTGGGACAGGGAAGGACTGAAGCTTTCTTT.